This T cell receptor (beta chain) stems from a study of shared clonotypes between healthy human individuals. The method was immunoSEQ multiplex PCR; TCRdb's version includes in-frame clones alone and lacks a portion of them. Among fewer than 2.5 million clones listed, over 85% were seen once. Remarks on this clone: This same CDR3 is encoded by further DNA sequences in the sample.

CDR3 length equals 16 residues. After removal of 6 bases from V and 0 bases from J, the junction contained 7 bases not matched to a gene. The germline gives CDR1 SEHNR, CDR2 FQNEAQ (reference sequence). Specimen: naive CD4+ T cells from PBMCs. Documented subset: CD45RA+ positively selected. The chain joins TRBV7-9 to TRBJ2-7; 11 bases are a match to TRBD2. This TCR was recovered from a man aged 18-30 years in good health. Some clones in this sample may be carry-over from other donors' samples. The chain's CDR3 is CASSFGLAGFSYEQYF. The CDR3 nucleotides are TGTGCCAGCAGTTTTGGACTAGCGGGTTTCTCCTACGAGCAGTACTTC.